This TCR beta chain was found in a study of neurological immune-mediated disorders. TCRdb passed the 5' RACE reads through MiXCR, listing each CDR3 protein once. The sample has tens of thousands of distinct CDR3 sequences; around an eighth are singletons. There are many counts of this clonotype. CDR3 length: 12 residues. V lost 4 bases and J lost 4, with 5 bases in between. Germline-derived CDR1 and CDR2 are MNHEY and SVGEGT. The chain carries TRBV6-2 or TRBV6-3 and TRBJ1-5, with unresolved D. The receptor was derived from a woman in her 50s in good health. Sequencing was carried out using PBMCs. The CDR3 is CASSFRNQPQHF. For the CDR3, the DNA is TGTGCCAGCAGTTTTCGAAATCAGCCCCAGCATTTT.